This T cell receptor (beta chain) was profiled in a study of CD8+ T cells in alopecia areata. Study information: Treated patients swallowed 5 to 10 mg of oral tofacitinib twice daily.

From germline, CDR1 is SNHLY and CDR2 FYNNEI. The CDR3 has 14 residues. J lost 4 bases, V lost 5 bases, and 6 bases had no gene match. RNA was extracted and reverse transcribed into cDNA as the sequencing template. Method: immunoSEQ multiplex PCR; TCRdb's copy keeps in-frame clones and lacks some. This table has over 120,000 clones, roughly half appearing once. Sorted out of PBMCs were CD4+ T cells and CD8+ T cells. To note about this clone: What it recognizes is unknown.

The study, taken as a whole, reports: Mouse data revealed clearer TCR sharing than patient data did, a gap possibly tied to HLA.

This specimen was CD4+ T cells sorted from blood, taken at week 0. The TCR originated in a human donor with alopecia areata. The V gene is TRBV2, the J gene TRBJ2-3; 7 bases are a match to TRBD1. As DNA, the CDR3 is TGTGCCAGCAGTCAAAACAGGGGTGCAGATACGCAGTATTTT. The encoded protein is CASSQNRGADTQYF.